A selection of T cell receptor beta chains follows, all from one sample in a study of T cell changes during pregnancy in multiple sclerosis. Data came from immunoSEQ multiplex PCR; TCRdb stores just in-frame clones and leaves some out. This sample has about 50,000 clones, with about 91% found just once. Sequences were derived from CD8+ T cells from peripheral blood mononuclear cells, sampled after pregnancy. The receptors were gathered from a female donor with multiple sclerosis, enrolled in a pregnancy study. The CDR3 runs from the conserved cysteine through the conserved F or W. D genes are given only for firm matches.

TGTGCCAGCTCCCAAAGGGACAGACCCGACGAGCAGTACTTC	CASSQRDRPDEQYF	TRBJ2-7	TRBV18	TRBD1
TGTGCCAGCAGCTTAGTGGGGGGAGAGTACGAGCAGTACTTC	CASSLVGGEYEQYF	TRBJ2-7	TRBV11-2	-
TGCGCCAGCTCGGGAACGGGAGGGCCGTACGAGCAGTACTTC	CASSGTGGPYEQYF	TRBJ2-7	TRBV10-2	TRBD2
TGTGCCTGGACCGGAGAGGCGAACACTGAAGCTTTCTTT	CAWTGEANTEAFF	TRBJ1-1	TRBV30	-
TGTGCCACCAGCAGAGATGGAGGGTCCGCTGGGTATGGCTACACCTTC	CATSRDGGSAGYGYTF	TRBJ1-2	TRBV15	-
TGTGCGTCCGGGAGGAGCTATTCCACCGGGGAGCTGTTTTTT	CASGRSYSTGELFF	TRBJ2-2	TRBV28	TRBD2
TGTGCCTGGAGTATCGAGGGTTGGAGCACTGAAGCTTTCTTT	CAWSIEGWSTEAFF	TRBJ1-1	TRBV30	-
TGTGCCAGCAGTTACGGTGAGCGTGGTAGCGGTACGCAGTATTTT	CASSYGERGSGTQYF	TRBJ2-3	TRBV6-5	-
TGCGCCAGCAGCCCTAACAGCGGATTGAACACCGGGGAGCTGTTTTTT	CASSPNSGLNTGELFF	TRBJ2-2	TRBV10-1	-
TGTGCCAGCAGCTCAGGGGGCATAAGCTACACCTTC	CASSSGGISYTF	TRBJ1-2	TRBV7-6	TRBD1
TGTGCCAGCAGCTTAGGGAGCTACAGGGCGCCCCAGCCCCAGCATTTT	CASSLGSYRAPQPQHF	TRBJ1-5	TRBV7-8	-
TGCGCCAGCACTCGGGGGACAGGGGGTTTGTATGGCTACACCTTC	CASTRGTGGLYGYTF	TRBJ1-2	TRBV4-3	TRBD1
TGTGCCAGCAGCTTAGATACAGGGGGCTACTCCTACGAGCAGTACTTC	CASSLDTGGYSYEQYF	TRBJ2-7	TRBV11-2	TRBD1